Presented here are 12 T cell receptor beta chains from one specimen sequenced in a study of neoadjuvant anti-PD-1 for oral cavity cancer. Assay: immunoSEQ multiplex PCR; the TCRdb copy retains only in-frame clones and omits some. Of more than 25,000 clones listed, about 80% are singletons. Time point given: after neoadjuvant nivolumab, at surgical resection. Sequences were derived from PBMCs, sampled after nivolumab (anti-PD-1) treatment. These receptors were taken from a person between 40 and 79 years old with oral cavity squamous cell carcinoma.

This clone is a singleton in its sample. The chain recombines TRBV4-3 with TRBJ1-6, with TRBD1 identical over 8 bases. The V gene end was trimmed by 5 bases and the J gene end by 9 bases; junction bases not matched to a gene: 12. Germline values: CDR1 LGHNA, CDR2 YSLEER. This CDR3 comprises 16 residues. Here the CDR3 reads CASSARQGFRGSPLHF. In DNA form, the CDR3 reads TGCGCCAGCAGCGCCAGACAGGGGTTTAGGGGTTCACCCCTCCACTTT.

This chain joins TRBV11-2 and TRBJ2-3, with D perhaps matching TRBD1 or TRBD2 (5 bases each). CDR3 length: 16 residues. Between the trimmed V and J ends, which lost 0 bases and 3 bases, there was a span of 13 bases. Germline values: CDR1 SGHAT, CDR2 FQNNGV. CDR3 residues: CASSLDLAGSTDTQYF. CDR3 coding DNA: TGTGCCAGCAGCTTAGATCTAGCAGGGTCGACAGATACGCAGTATTTT.

The rearrangement links TRBV5-1 to TRBJ1-1, with 8 bases fitting TRBD1. CDR1 SGHRS and CDR2 YFSETQ come from the germline V gene. This CDR3 contains 13 residues. After removal of 0 bases from V and 8 bases from J, the junction contained 3 bases not matched to a gene. The CDR3 protein is CASSLGDRQEAFF. Here the CDR3 DNA reads TGCGCCAGCAGCTTGGGGGACAGGCAAGAAGCTTTCTTT.

The J gene is TRBJ1-3, the V gene TRBV7-9, with D unresolved. This CDR3 spans 16 amino acids. V was cut by 1 base and J by 0 bases, with 10 bases left in between. Germline assignment: CDR1 SEHNR and CDR2 FQNEAQ (reference sequence). CDR3 bases: TGTGCCAGCAGCTTAGAGTTGGGCAGCTCTGGAAACACCATATATTTT. This gives the protein CASSLELGSSGNTIYF.

V usage is TRBV7-2 and J usage is TRBJ2-5; possible D gene TRBD1, 6 bases. The CDR3 runs 14 residues. V was cut by 5 bases and J by 0 bases, with 10 bases left in between. Germline V gene sequence: CDR1 SGHTA, CDR2 FQGNSA. CDR3 loop: CASSKTGYQETQYF. DNA of the CDR3: TGTGCCAGCAGCAAAACAGGGTACCAAGAGACCCAGTACTTC. Filled out from reference TRBV7-2 and TRBJ2-5, the complete variable domain reads GAGVSQSPSNKVTEKGKDVELRCDPISGHTALYWYRQSLGQGLEFLIYFQGNSAPDKSGLPSDRFSAERTGGSVSTLTIQRTQQEDSAVYLCASSKTGYQETQYFGPGTRLLVL.

The chain joins TRBV2 to TRBJ2-3; D might be TRBD1 (6 bases). Per germline, CDR1 SNHLY and CDR2 FYNNEI. V was pared by 4 bases and J by 0 bases, with 11 bases between. The CDR3 is 15 residues long. CDR3 DNA: TGTGCCAGCAGTGTAGGGACACCTAGCACAGATACGCAGTATTTT. Translation: CASSVGTPSTDTQYF.

The chain is built from TRBV9 and TRBJ2-3, with 13 nucleotides matching TRBD2. The CDR3 extends over 15 amino acids. Germline CDR1 reads SGDLS; CDR2 reads YYNGEE. V lost 7 bases, J lost 8 bases, and 10 bases stayed unmatched. The CDR3 protein is CASRRGTSGTSTQYF. For the CDR3, the DNA is TGTGCCAGCCGACGGGGGACTAGCGGGACGAGTACGCAGTATTTT.

The chain recombines TRBV6-6 with TRBJ1-1; weak D call: TRBD1 (5 bases). The germline gives CDR1 MNHNY, CDR2 SVGAGI (reference sequence). CDR3 length equals 15 residues. The V gene lost 5 bases and the J gene lost 1 base, with 14 bases spanning the gap. CDR3 DNA sequence: TGTGCCAGCAGTCCCGCGGGGCAGCAGAACACTGAAGCTTTCTTT. This codes for CASSPAGQQNTEAFF.

V usage is TRBV19 and J usage is TRBJ1-2; D perhaps matches TRBD1 (6 bases). This CDR3 is 14 amino acids long. Germline V CDR1 and CDR2: LNHDA, SQIVND (reference sequence). V lost 6 bases and J lost 4, with 15 bases in between. This CDR3 is CASSRGGQIYGYTF. As DNA, the CDR3 is TGTGCCAGTAGCAGAGGGGGTCAGATCTATGGCTACACCTTC.

The V gene is TRBV9, the J gene TRBJ1-2; no firm D call. In germline, CDR1 is SGDLS, CDR2 YYNGEE. Trimming stripped 4 bases from V and 1 base from J, with 14 bases between. The CDR3 length is 15 residues. The CDR3 spells CASSTSPQDNYGYTF. As DNA, the CDR3 is TGTGCCAGCAGCACTTCCCCACAAGATAACTATGGCTACACCTTC.

This clone appeared once. The chain couples TRBV5-6 to TRBJ1-4; D gene uncertain. V was trimmed by 2 bases and J by 3 bases, leaving 14 bases between them. The V gene's germline CDR1 is SGHDT and CDR2 YYEEEE. This CDR3 has 16 amino acids. DNA for the CDR3: TGTGCCAGCAGCTTCCGTGCGGGATATGCTAATGAAAAACTGTTTTTT. Amino acid sequence: CASSFRAGYANEKLFF.

The chain is built from TRBV30 and TRBJ2-3, with 10 bases lining up with TRBD2. CDR1 and CDR2 (germline): GTSNPN, SVGIG (reference sequence). V dropped 5 bases and J dropped 3; count of bases not matched to a gene: 5. The CDR3 is 14 amino acids. CDR3 residues: CAWGPGLATDTQYF. For the CDR3, the DNA is TGTGCCTGGGGGCCGGGACTAGCGACAGATACGCAGTATTTT.